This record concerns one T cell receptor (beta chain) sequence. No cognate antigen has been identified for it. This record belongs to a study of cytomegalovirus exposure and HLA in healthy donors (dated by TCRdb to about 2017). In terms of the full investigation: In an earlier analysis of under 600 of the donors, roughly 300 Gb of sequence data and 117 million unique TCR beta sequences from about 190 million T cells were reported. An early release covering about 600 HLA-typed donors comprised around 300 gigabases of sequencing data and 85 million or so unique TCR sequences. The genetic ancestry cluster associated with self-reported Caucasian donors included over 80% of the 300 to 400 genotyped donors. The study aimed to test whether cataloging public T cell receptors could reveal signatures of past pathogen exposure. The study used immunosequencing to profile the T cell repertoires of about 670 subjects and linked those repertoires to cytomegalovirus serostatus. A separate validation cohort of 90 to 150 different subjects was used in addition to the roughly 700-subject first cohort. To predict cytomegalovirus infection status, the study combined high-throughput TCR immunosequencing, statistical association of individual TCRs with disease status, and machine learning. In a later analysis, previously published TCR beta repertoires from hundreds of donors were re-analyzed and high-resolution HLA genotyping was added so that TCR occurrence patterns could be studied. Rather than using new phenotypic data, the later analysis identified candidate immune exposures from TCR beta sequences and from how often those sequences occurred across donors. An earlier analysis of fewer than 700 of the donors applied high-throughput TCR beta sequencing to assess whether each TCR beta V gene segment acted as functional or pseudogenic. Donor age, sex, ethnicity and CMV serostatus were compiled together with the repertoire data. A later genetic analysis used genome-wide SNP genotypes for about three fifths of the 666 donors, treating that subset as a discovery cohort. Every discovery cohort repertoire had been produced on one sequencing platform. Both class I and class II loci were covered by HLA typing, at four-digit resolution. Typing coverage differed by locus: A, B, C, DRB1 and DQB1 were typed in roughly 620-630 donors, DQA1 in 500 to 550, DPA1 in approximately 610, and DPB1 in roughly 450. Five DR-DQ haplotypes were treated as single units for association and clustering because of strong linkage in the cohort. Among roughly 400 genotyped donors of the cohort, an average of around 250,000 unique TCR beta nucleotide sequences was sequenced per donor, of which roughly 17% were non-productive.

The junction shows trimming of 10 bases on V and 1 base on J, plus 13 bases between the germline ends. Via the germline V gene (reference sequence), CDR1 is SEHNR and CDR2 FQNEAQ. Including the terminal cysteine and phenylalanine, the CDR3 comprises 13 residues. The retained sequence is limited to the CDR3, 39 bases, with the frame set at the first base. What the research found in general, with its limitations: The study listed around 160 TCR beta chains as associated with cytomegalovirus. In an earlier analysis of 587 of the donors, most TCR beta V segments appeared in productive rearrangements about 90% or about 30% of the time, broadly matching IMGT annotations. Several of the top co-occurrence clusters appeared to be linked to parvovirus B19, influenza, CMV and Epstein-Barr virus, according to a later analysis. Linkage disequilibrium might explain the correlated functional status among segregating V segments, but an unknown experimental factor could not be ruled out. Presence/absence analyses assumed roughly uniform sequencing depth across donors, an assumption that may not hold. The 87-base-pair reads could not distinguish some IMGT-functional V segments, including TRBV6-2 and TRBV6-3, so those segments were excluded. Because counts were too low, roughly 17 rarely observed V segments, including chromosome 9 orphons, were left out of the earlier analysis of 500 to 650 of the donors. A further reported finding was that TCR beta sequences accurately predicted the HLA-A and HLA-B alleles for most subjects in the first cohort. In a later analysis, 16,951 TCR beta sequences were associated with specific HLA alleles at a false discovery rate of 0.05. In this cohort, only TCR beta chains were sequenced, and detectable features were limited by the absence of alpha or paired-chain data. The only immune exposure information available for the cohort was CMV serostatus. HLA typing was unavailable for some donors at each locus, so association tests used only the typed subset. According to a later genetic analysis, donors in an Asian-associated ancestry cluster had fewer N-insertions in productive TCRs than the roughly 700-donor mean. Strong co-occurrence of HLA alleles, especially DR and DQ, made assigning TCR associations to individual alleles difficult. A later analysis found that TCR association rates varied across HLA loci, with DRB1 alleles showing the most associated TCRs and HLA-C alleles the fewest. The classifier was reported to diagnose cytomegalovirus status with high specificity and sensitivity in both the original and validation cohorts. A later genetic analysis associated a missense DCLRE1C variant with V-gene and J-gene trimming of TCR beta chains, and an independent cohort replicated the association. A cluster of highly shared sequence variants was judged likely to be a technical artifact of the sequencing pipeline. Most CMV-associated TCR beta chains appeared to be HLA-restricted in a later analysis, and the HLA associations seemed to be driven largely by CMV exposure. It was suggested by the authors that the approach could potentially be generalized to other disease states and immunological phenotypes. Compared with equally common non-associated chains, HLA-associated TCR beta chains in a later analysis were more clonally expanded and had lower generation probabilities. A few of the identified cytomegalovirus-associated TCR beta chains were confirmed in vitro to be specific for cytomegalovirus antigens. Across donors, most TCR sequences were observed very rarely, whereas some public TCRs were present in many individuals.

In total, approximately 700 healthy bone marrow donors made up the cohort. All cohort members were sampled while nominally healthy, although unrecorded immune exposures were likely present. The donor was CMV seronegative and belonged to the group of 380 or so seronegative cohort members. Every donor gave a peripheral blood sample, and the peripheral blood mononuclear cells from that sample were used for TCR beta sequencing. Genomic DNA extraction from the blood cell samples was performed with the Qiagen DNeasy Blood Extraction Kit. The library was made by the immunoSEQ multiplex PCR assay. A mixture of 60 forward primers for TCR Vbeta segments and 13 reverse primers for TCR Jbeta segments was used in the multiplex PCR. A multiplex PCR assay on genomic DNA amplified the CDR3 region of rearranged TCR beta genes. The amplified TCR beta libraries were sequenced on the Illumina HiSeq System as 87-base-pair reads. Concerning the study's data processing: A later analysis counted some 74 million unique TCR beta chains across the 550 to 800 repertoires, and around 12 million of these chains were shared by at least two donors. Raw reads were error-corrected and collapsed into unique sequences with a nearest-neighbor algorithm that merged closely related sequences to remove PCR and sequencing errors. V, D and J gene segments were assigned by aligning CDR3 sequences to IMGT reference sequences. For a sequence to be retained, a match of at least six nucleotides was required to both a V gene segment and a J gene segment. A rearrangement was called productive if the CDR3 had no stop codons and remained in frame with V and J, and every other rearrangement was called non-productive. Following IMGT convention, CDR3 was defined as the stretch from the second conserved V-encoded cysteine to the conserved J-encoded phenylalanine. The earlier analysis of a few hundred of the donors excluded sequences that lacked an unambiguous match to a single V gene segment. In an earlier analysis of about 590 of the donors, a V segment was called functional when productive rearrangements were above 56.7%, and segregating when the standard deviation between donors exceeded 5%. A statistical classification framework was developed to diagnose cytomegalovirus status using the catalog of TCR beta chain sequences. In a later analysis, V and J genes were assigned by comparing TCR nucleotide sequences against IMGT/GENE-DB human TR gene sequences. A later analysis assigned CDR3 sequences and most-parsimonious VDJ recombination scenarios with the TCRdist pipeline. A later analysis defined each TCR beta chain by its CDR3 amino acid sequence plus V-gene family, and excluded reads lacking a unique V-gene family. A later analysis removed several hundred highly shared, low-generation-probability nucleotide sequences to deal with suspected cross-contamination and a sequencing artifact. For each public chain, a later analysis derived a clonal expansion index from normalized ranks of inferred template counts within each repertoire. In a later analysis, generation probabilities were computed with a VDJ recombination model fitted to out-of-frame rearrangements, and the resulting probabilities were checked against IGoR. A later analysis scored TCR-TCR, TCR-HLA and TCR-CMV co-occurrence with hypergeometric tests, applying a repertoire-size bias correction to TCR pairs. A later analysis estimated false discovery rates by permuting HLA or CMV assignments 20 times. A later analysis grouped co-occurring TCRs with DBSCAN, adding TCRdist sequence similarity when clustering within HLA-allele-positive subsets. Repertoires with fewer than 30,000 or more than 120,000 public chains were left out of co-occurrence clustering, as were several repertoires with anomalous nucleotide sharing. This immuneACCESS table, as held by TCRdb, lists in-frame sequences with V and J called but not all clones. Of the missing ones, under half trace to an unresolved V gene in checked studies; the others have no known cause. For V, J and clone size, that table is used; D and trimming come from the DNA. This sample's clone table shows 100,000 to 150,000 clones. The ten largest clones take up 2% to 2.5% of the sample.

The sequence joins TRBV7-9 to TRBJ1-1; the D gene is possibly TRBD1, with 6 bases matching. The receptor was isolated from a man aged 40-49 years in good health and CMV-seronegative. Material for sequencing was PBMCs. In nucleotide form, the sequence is TGTGCCAACCAACAGGGCCCGAACACTGAAGCTTTCTTT. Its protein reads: CANQQGPNTEAFF. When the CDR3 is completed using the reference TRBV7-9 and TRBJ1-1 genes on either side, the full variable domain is DTGVSQNPRHKITKRGQNVTFRCDPISEHNRLYWYRQTLGQGPEFLTYFQNEAQLEKSRLLSDRFSAERPKGSFSTLEIQRTEQGDSAMYLCANQQGPNTEAFFGQGTRLTVV.